These T cell receptor beta chains were read from a single sample in a study of cytomegalovirus exposure and HLA in healthy donors. The data were produced by immunoSEQ multiplex PCR, yet TCRdb's version contains in-frame clones alone and is incomplete. The table for this sample gives tens of thousands of clones. The sample was PBMCs. These receptors were obtained from a woman aged 60 to 75 in good health and CMV-seropositive. CDR3s include the opening cysteine and the closing phenylalanine or tryptophan. A D gene is named only where the DNA matches it firmly.

CDR3 protein: CAISGGLAGAYEQYF; CDR3 DNA: TGTGCCATCAGTGGGGGACTAGCGGGGGCCTACGAGCAGTACTTC; D gene: TRBD2; CDR3 length: 15; J gene: TRBJ2-7; V gene: TRBV10-3
CDR3 protein: CASSGNRAPFSNQPQHF; CDR3 DNA: TGTGCCAGCAGTGGGAACAGGGCCCCTTTTAGCAATCAGCCCCAGCATTTT; D gene: NA; CDR3 length: 17; J gene: TRBJ1-5; V gene: TRBV6-1
CDR3 protein: CASSINYKSGESIGYTF; CDR3 DNA: TGCGCCAGCAGCATCAATTATAAGTCGGGAGAGTCGATTGGCTACACCTTC; D gene: NA; CDR3 length: 17; J gene: TRBJ1-2; V gene: TRBV4-1
CDR3 protein: CASRTRLGSYEQYF; CDR3 DNA: TGTGCCAGTAGGACAAGGCTTGGTTCCTACGAGCAGTACTTC; D gene: NA; CDR3 length: 14; J gene: TRBJ2-7; V gene: TRBV19
CDR3 protein: CASRGDMNTEDFF; CDR3 DNA: TGTGCCAGCAGGGGGGACATGAACACTGAAGATTTCTTT; D gene: NA; CDR3 length: 13; J gene: TRBJ1-1; V gene: TRBV2
CDR3 protein: CSVEDGRVAAFF; CDR3 DNA: TGCAGCGTTGAAGACGGCAGGGTTGCAGCTTTCTTT; D gene: NA; CDR3 length: 12; J gene: TRBJ1-1; V gene: TRBV29-1
CDR3 protein: CASSINGVLTEAFF; CDR3 DNA: TGTGCCAGTAGTATTAACGGGGTTTTGACTGAAGCTTTCTTT; D gene: NA; CDR3 length: 14; J gene: TRBJ1-1; V gene: TRBV19
CDR3 protein: CASSLWAVGGVSPLHF; CDR3 DNA: TGCGCCAGCAGCTTGTGGGCAGTTGGGGGGGTATCACCCCTCCACTTT; D gene: NA; CDR3 length: 16; J gene: TRBJ1-6; V gene: TRBV5-1
CDR3 protein: CASSRTSSGGAFEQYF; CDR3 DNA: TGTGCCAGCAGCCGGACCTCTAGCGGGGGGGCTTTCGAGCAGTACTTC; D gene: TRBD2; CDR3 length: 16; J gene: TRBJ2-7; V gene: TRBV7-2
CDR3 protein: CASSERTGNQPQHF; CDR3 DNA: TGTGCCAGCAGTGAACGCACAGGCAATCAGCCCCAGCATTTT; D gene: NA; CDR3 length: 14; J gene: TRBJ1-5; V gene: TRBV6-1
CDR3 protein: CAMNSGGGLYNEQFF; CDR3 DNA: TGTGCCATGAATAGCGGGGGGGGCCTATACAATGAGCAGTTCTTC; D gene: TRBD2; CDR3 length: 15; J gene: TRBJ2-1; V gene: TRBV10-3
CDR3 protein: CASSESQRGLAGYGYTF; CDR3 DNA: TGTGCCAGCTCCGAGTCGCAGAGGGGGCTCGCAGGGTATGGCTACACCTTC; D gene: TRBD1; CDR3 length: 17; J gene: TRBJ1-2; V gene: TRBV18
CDR3 protein: CASSQSQGLNQPQHF; CDR3 DNA: TGCGCCAGCAGCCAATCCCAGGGCCTAAATCAGCCCCAGCATTTT; D gene: NA; CDR3 length: 15; J gene: TRBJ1-5; V gene: TRBV4-1
CDR3 protein: CASSQSDRGVGGYTF; CDR3 DNA: TGCGCCAGCAGCCAAAGTGACAGGGGGGTTGGTGGCTACACCTTC; D gene: TRBD1; CDR3 length: 15; J gene: TRBJ1-2; V gene: TRBV4-3
CDR3 protein: CASSPQSGYRDYGYTF; CDR3 DNA: TGTGCCAGCAGTCCACAATCAGGGTACCGTGACTATGGCTACACCTTC; D gene: NA; CDR3 length: 16; J gene: TRBJ1-2; V gene: TRBV14
CDR3 protein: CASSSWTASNTEAFF; CDR3 DNA: TGCGCCAGCAGCTCCTGGACAGCGAGCAACACTGAAGCTTTCTTT; D gene: NA; CDR3 length: 15; J gene: TRBJ1-1; V gene: TRBV5-1
CDR3 protein: CSVEGEEHGYTF; CDR3 DNA: TGCAGCGTTGAAGGGGAGGAACATGGCTACACCTTC; D gene: NA; CDR3 length: 12; J gene: TRBJ1-2; V gene: TRBV29-1
CDR3 protein: CAISEGQGPNTEAFF; CDR3 DNA: TGTGCCATCAGTGAGGGACAGGGACCGAACACTGAAGCTTTCTTT; D gene: TRBD1; CDR3 length: 15; J gene: TRBJ1-1; V gene: TRBV10-3
CDR3 protein: CASSTDRGSNQPQHF; CDR3 DNA: TGTGCCAGCAGCACCGACAGAGGCAGCAATCAGCCCCAGCATTTT; D gene: NA; CDR3 length: 15; J gene: TRBJ1-5; V gene: TRBV6-5
CDR3 protein: CASSQGQGSTGELFF; CDR3 DNA: TGTGCCAGCAGCCAAGGACAGGGTTCTACCGGGGAGCTGTTTTTT; D gene: TRBD1; CDR3 length: 15; J gene: TRBJ2-2; V gene: TRBV14
CDR3 protein: CASSTTGMSYNSPLHF; CDR3 DNA: TGTGCCAGTAGTACCACAGGGATGTCCTATAATTCACCCCTCCACTTT; D gene: NA; CDR3 length: 16; J gene: TRBJ1-6; V gene: TRBV19